The following is a TCR beta chain sequence with its context. Measured with immunoSEQ multiplex PCR; TCRdb has only the in-frame clones, and not every one. This table holds about 110,000 clones, about 80% found once. This sample stems from a study of PD-1 blockade in mismatch repair-deficient tumors. Looking at the study overall: Enrolled about 2012-2017, patients had progressing, pretreated mismatch repair-deficient cancers of 12 to 13 types.

CDR3 length: 15 residues. The V gene end was trimmed by 4 bases and the J gene end by 6 bases; junction bases not matched to a gene: 5. Germline V lookup: CDR1 SGDLS, CDR2 YYNGEE. This TCR came from an adult with mismatch repair-deficient cancer. Sequenced here: peripheral blood, sampled around 60 weeks after starting pembrolizumab. This chain connects TRBV9 to TRBJ1-5, with 12 bases aligning to TRBD1. The DNA for the CDR3 is TGTGCCAGCAGCCCGGGACAGGGGGCGTTTCAGCCCCAGCATTTT. Translated: CASSPGQGAFQPQHF.